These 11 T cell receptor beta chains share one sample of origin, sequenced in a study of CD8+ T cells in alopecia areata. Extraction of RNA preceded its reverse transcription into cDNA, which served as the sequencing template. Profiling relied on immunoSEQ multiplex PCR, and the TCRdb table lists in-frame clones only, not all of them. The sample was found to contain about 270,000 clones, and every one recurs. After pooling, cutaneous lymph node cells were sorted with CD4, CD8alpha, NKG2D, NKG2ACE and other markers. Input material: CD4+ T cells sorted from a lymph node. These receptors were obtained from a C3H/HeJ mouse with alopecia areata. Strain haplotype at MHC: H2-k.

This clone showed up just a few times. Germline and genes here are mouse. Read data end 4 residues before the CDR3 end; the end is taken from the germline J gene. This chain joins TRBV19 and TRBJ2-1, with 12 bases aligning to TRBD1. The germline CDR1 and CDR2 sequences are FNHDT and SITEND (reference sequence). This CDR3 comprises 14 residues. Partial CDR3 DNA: TGTGCCAGCAGCACGGGACAGGGGGCGGCT. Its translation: CASSTGQGAA. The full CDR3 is CASSTGQGAAEQFF.

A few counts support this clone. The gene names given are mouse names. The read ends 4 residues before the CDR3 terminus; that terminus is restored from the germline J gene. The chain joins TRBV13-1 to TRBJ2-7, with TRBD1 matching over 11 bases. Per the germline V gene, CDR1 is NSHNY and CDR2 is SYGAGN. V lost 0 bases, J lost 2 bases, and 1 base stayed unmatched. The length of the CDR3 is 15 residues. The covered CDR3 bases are TGTGCCAGCAGTGATGGGGACAGGGGGACCTAT. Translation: CASSDGDRGTY. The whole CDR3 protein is CASSDGDRGTYEQYF.

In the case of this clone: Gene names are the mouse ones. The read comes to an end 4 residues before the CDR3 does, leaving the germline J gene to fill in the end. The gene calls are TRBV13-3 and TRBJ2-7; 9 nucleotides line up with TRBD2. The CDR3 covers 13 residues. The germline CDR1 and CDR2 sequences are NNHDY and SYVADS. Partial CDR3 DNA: TGTGCCAGCAGTGAGGACTGGGGAGAT. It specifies CASSEDWGD. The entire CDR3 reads CASSEDWGDEQYF.

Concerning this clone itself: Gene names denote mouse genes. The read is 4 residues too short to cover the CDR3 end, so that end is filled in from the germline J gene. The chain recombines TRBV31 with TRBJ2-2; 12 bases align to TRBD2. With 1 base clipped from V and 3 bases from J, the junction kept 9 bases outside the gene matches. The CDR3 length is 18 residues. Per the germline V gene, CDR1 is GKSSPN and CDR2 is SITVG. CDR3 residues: CAWSPLGTGGSDTGQLYF. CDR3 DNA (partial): TGTGCCTGGAGTCCCCTCGGGACTGGGGGGAGTGACACCGGG.

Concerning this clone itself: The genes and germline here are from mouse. The part of the CDR3 DNA that was read is TGTGCCTGGACTCGACTGGGAGCAAACACCGGG. Residues: CAWTRLGANTG. The full CDR3 protein reads CAWTRLGANTGQLYF. The chain uses TRBV31 and TRBJ2-2; 7 positions match TRBD2. The CDR3 goes on 4 residues after the read ends, and that part is filled in from the germline J gene. The CDR3 consists of 15 residues. Germline V gene sequence: CDR1 GKSSPN, CDR2 SITVG. The ends lost 4 bases at V and 0 bases at J; junction bases unmatched: 5. Looking up the rest from reference TRBV31 and TRBJ2-2 gives the full variable domain: AQTIHQWPVAEIKAVGSPLSLGCTIKGKSSPNLYWYWQATGGTLQQLFYSITVGQVESVVQLNLSASRPKDDQFILSTEKLLLSHSGFYLCAWTRLGANTGQLYFGEGSKLTVL.

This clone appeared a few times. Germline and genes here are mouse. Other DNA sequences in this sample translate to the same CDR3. The part of the CDR3 DNA that was read is TGTGCCAGCAGCCGTCTGGGGGTACAAGAC. Protein: CASSRLGVQD. In full, the CDR3 reads CASSRLGVQDTQYF. V gene TRBV5 combines with J gene TRBJ2-5, with TRBD2 identical over 7 bases. The CDR3 end is not reached by the read, which stops 4 residues before it; the germline J gene fills it in. The V gene end was trimmed by 4 bases and the J gene end by 3 bases; junction bases not matched to a gene: 4. Looked up from germline, CDR1 is LGHNA and CDR2 is YNLKQL (reference sequence). The CDR3 contains 14 residues.

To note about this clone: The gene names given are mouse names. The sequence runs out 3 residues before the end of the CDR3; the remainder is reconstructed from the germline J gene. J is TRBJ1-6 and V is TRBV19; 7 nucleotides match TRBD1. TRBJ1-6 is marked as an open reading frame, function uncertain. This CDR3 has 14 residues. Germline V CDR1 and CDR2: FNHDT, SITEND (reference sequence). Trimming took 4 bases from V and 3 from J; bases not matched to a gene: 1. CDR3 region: CASSGDSYNSPLYF. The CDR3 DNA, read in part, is TGTGCCAGCAGTGGGGACAGCTATAATTCGCCC.

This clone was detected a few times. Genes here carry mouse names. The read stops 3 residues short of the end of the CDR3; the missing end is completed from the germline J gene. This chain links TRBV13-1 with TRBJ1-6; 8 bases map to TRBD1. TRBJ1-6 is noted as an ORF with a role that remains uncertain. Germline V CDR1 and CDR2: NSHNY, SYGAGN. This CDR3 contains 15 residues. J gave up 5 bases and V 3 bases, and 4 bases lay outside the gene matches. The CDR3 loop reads CASSARTGNNSPLYF. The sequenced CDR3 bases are TGTGCCAGCAGTGCGCGGACAGGGAATAATTCGCCC.

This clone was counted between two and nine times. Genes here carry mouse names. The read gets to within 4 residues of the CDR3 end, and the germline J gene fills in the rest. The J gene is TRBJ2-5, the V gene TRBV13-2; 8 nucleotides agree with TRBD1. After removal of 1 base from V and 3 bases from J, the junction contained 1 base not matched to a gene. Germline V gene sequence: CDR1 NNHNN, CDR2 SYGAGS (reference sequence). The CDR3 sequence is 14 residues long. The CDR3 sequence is CASGDYRGQDTQYF. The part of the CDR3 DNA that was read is TGTGCCAGCGGTGATTACAGGGGGCAAGAC.

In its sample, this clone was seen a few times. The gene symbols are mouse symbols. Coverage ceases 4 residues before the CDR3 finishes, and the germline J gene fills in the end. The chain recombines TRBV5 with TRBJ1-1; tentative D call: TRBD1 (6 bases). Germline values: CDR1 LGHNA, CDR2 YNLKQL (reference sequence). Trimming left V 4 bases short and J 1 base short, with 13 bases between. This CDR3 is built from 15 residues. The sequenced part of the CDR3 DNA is TGTGCCAGCAGCCTAATTGGGGACAAAAACACA. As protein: CASSLIGDKNT. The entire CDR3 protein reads CASSLIGDKNTEVFF.

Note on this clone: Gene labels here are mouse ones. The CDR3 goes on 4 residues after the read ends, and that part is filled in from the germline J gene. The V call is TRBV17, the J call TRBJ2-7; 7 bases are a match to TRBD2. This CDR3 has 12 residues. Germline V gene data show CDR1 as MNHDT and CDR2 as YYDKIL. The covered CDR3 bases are TGTGCTAGCAGCCCTGGGGGTTAT. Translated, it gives CASSPGGY. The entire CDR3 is CASSPGGYEQYF. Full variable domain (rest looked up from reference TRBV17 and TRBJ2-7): DTTVKQNPRYKLARVGKPVNLICSQTMNHDTMYWYQKKPNQAPKLLLFYYDKILNREADTFEKFQSSRPNNSFCSLYIGSAGLEYSAMYLCASSPGGYEQYFGPGTRLTVL.